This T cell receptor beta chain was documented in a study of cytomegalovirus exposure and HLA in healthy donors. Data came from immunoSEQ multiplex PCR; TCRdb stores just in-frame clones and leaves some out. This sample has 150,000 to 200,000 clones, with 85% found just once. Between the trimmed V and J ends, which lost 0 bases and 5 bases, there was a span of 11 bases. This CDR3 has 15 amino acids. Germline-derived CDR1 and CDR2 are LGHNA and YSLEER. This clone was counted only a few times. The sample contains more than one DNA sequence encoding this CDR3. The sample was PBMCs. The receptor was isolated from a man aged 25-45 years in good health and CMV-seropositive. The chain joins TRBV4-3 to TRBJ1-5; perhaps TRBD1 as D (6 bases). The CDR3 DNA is TGCGCCAGCAGCCAAGACGGACAGCGATATCAGCCCCAGCATTTT. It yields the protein CASSQDGQRYQPQHF.